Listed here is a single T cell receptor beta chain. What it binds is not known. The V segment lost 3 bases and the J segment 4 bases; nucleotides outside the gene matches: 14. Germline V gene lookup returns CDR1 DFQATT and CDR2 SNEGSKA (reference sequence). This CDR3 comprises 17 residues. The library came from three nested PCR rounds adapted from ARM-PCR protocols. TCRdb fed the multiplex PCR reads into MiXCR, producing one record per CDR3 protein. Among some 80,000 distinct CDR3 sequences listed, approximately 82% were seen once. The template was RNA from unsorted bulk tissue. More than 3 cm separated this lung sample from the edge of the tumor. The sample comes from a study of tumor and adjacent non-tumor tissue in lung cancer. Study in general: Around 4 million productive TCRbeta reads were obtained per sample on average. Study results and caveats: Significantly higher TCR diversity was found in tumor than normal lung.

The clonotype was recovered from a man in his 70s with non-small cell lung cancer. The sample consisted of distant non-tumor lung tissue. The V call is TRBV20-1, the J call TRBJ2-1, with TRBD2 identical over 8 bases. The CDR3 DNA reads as TGCAGTGCTAGCGATCCTAGACTAACGGGAGGGTACAATGAGCAGTTCTTC. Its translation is CSASDPRLTGGYNEQFF.